A single TCR beta chain is shown here with its context. The data were taken from a study of T cell responses to AZD1222 COVID-19 vaccine. Study-level information: Second doses at about 4 or about 12 weeks were pooled.

CDR3 length: 14 amino acids. V was trimmed by 2 bases and J by 4 bases, leaving 12 bases between them. The germline V gene encodes CDR1 SGHNT and CDR2 YYREEE (reference sequence). Clones were read by immunoSEQ multiplex PCR, and TCRdb kept only the in-frame ones, dropping some. The sample has about 120,000 clones, 70% to 90% seen once. The sequence derives from an adult in good health. Material: peripheral blood, obtained on day 0 of AZD1222 vaccination. The chain links TRBV5-4 to TRBJ1-1; the D is unclear. The CDR3 spells CASSFGPKVTEAFF. As DNA, the CDR3 is TGTGCCAGCAGCTTTGGACCTAAGGTCACTGAAGCTTTCTTT.